This T cell receptor (beta chain) is drawn from a study of blood T cell repertoires in COVID-19. Across the whole study: There were acute and convalescent COVID-19 samples, and they came from the United States, Italy and Spain. T cells, B-cell-depleted T cells, or PBMCs supplied cDNA or gDNA.

Profiling relied on immunoSEQ multiplex PCR, and the TCRdb table lists in-frame clones only, not all of them. The sample has 650,000 to 800,000 clones, around 90% seen once. V dropped 3 bases and J dropped 7 bases, with 14 bases sitting between them. This CDR3 is built from 13 residues. Germline loops: CDR1 DFQATT, CDR2 SNEGSKA (reference sequence). The rearrangement links TRBV20-1 to TRBJ2-3; D is perhaps TRBD1 (5 bases). The receptor's source is a young woman with acute or convalescent COVID-19. The specimen sequenced was peripheral blood. In nucleotides, the CDR3 is TGCAGTGCTAGTTCCCAGGGCCGAAATACGCAGTATTTT. Translation gives CSASSQGRNTQYF.